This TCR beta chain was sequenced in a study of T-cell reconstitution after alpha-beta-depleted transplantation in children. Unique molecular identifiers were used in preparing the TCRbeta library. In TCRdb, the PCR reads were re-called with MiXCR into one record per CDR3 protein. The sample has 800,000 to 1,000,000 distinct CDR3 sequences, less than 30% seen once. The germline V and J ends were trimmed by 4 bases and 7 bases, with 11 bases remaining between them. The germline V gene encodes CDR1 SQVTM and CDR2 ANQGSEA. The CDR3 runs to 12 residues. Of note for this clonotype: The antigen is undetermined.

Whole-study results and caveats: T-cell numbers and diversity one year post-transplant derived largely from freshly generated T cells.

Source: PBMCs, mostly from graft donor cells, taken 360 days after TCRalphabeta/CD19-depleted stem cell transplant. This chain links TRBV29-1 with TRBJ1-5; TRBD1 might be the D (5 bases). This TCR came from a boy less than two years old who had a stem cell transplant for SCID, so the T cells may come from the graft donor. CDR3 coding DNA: TGCAGCGTTGGTCGCCAGGGACAGCCCCAGCATTTT. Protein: CSVGRQGQPQHF.